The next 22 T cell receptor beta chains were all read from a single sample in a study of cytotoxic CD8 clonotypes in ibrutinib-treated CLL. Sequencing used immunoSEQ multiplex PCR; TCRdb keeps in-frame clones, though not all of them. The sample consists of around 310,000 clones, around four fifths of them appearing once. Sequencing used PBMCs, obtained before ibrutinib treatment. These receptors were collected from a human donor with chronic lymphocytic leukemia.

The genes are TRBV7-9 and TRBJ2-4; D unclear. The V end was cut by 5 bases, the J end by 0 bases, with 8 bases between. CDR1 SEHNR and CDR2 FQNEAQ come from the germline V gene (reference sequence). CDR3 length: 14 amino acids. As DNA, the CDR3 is TGTGCCAGCAGCCCCGCCTTAGCCAAAAACATTCAGTACTTC. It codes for CASSPALAKNIQYF.

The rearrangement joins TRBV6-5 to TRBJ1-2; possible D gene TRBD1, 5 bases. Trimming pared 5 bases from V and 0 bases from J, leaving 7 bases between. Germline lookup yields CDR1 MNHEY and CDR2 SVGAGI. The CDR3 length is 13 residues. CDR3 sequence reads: CASSRQTNYGYTF. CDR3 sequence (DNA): TGTGCCAGCAGTCGACAGACTAACTATGGCTACACCTTC.

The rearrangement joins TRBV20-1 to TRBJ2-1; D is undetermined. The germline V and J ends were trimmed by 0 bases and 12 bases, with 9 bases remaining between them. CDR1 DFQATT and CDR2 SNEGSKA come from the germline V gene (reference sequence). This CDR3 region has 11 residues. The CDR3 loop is CSARDSSGQFF. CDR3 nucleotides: TGCAGTGCTAGAGATAGCAGTGGGCAGTTCTTC.

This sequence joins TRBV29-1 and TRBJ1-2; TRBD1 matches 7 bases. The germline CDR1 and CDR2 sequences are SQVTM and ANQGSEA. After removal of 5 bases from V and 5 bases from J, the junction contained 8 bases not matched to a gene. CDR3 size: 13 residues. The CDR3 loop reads CSVQRTGVYGYTF. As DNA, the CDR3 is TGCAGCGTTCAACGAACAGGGGTTTATGGCTACACCTTC.

DNA of the CDR3: TGTGCCAGCAGGAAATACGAGCAGTACTTC. Its translation is CASRKYEQYF. This rearrangement joins TRBV6-1 to TRBJ2-7; D gene uncertain. Germline-derived CDR1 and CDR2 are MNHNS and SASEGT. CDR3 length equals 10 residues. Trimming removed 6 bases at V and 4 bases at J, with 4 bases between.

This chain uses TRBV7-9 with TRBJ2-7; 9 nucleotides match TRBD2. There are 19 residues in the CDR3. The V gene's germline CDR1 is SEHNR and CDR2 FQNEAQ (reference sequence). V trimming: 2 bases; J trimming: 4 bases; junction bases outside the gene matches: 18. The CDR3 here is CASSLFVLAGLVRPYEQYF. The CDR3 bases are TGTGCCAGCAGCTTATTTGTTCTAGCGGGATTAGTTCGCCCATACGAGCAGTACTTC.

In nucleotides, the CDR3 is TGTGCCAGCAGCCCGTTACCCTTGAGGTTCGTCTACGAGCAGTACTTC. Encoded protein: CASSPLPLRFVYEQYF. J is TRBJ2-7 and V is TRBV11-2, with no clear D. CDR3 length equals 16 residues. Trimming left V 5 bases short and J 3 bases short, with 20 bases between. CDR1 is SGHAT, CDR2 FQNNGV, per germline.

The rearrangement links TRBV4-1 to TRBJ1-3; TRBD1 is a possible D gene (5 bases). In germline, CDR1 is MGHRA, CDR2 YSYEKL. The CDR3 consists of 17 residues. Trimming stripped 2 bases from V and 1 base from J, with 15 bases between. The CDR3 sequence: CASSQLPDTVSGNTIYF. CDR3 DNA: TGCGCCAGCAGCCAACTGCCGGACACCGTATCTGGAAACACCATATATTTT.

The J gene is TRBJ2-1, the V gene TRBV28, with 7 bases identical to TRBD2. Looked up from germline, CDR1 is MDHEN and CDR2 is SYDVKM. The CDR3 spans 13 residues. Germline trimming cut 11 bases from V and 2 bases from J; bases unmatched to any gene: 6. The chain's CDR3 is CAGSSGAYNEQFF. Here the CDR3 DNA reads TGTGCCGGCTCTAGCGGAGCCTACAATGAGCAGTTCTTC.

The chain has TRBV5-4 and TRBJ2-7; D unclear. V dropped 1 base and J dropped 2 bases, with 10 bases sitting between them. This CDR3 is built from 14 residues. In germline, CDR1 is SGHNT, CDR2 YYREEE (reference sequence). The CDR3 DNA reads TGTGCCAGCAGCTTGTTCTCAGCCACCTACGAGCAGTACTTC. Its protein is CASSLFSATYEQYF.

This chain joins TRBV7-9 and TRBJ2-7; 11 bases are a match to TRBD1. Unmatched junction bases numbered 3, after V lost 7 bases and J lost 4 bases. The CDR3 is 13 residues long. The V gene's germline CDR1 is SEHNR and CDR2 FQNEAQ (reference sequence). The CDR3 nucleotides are TGTGCCAGCATGGACAGGGGGCCATACGAGCAGTACTTC. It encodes CASMDRGPYEQYF.

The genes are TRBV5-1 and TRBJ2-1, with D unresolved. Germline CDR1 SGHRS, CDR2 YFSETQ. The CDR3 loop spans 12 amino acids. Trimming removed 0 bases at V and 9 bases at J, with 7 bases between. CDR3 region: CASSLGGSEQFF. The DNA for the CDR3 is TGCGCCAGCAGCTTGGGGGGTTCTGAGCAGTTCTTC.

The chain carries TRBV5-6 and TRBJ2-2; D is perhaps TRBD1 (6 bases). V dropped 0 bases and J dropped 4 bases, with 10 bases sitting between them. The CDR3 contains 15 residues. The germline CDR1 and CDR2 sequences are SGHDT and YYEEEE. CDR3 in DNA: TGTGCCAGCAGCTTGGGTACAGGGAGCACCGGGGAGCTGTTTTTT. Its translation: CASSLGTGSTGELFF.

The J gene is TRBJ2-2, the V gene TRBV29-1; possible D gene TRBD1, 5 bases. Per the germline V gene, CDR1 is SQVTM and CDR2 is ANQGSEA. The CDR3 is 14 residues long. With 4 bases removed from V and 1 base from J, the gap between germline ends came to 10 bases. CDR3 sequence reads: CSVVGRVNTGELFF. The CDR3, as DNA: TGCAGCGTTGTCGGCAGGGTGAACACCGGGGAGCTGTTTTTT.

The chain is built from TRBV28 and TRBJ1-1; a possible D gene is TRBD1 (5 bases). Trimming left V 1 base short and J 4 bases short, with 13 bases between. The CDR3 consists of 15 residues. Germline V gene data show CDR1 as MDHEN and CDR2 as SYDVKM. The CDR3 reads CASSLLSQGSTEAFF. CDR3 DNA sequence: TGTGCCAGCAGTTTATTAAGTCAGGGCAGCACTGAAGCTTTCTTT.

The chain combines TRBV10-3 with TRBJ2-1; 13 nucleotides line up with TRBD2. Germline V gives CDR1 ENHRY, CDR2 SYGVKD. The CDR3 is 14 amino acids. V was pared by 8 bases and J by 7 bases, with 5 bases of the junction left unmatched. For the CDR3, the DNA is TGTGCCATCGGACTAGCGGGAGAAGGTAATGAGCAGTTCTTC. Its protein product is CAIGLAGEGNEQFF.

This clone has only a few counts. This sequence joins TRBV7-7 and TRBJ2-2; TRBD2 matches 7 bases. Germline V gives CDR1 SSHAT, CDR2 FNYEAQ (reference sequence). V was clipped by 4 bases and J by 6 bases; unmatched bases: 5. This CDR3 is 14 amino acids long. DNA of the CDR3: TGTGCCAGCAGCTCAGGACTAGTTCCCGGGGAGCTGTTTTTT. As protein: CASSSGLVPGELFF.

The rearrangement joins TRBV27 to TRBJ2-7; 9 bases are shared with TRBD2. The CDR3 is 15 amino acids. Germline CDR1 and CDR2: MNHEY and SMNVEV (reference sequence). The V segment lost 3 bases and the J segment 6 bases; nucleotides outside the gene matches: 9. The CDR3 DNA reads TGTGCCAGCAGTTTTTACGGCGGGAGGGCCTTCGAGCAGTACTTC. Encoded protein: CASSFYGGRAFEQYF.

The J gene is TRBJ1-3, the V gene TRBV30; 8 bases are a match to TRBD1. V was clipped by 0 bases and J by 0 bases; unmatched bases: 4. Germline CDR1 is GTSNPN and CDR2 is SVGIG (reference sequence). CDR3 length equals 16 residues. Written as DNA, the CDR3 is TGTGCCTGGAGTGTTGGACAGGGATTCTCTGGAAACACCATATATTTT. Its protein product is CAWSVGQGFSGNTIYF.

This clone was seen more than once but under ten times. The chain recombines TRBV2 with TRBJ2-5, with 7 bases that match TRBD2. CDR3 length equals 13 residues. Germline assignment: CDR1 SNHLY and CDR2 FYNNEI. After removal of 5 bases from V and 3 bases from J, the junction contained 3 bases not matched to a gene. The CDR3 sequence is CASSWGREETQYF. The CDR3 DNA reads TGTGCCAGCAGTTGGGGGAGGGAAGAGACCCAGTACTTC.

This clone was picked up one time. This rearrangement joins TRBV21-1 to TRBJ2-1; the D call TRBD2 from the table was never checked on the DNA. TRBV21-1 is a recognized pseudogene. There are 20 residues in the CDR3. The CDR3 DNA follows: TGTGCCACCGGTACACTCGCCTCCGGGACTAGCGGGAGTGGGTTAAATGAGCAGTTCTTC. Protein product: CATGTLASGTSGSGLNEQFF.

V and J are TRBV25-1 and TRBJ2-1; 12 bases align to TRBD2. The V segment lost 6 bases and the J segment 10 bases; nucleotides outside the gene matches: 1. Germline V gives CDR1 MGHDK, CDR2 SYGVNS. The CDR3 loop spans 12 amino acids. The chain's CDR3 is CASRLAGGEQFF. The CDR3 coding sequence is TGTGCCAGCAGACTAGCGGGAGGCGAGCAGTTCTTC.